This TCR beta chain was recovered during a study of T cells of healthy individuals. Trimming took off 4 bases at V and 8 bases at J, with 11 bases between the two ends. The length of the CDR3 is 12 residues. Germline CDR1 and CDR2: WNHNN and SYGVQD (reference sequence). TCRdb fed the 5' RACE reads into MiXCR, producing one record per CDR3 protein. This sample yields about 57,000 distinct CDR3 sequences, of which 15% to 20% are seen a single time; around 5% belongs to the top ten. This sequence was found in a human donor in good health. The chain employs TRBV10-1 and TRBJ1-1, with D hard to call. The DNA for the CDR3 is TGCGCCAGCAGTGCTTACGGGAGCGAAGCTTTCTTT. Translated: CASSAYGSEAFF.